Below are 13 T cell receptor beta chains sequenced from a single sample in a study of shared clonotypes between healthy human individuals. Sequencing used immunoSEQ multiplex PCR; TCRdb keeps in-frame clones, though not all of them. The sample records just over 2,000,000 clones, approximately 94% being singletons. CD45RO-negative CD8 cells positively selected for CCR7 made up the naive population, which excluded terminally differentiated effector memory CD45RA+ cells. The specimen sequenced was naive CD8+ T cells sorted from blood. The receptor set was obtained from a man between 18 and 29 years old in good health.

About this clone: Distinct nucleotide sequences in the sample also encode this CDR3. This rearrangement joins TRBV13 to TRBJ1-5; D uncertain. The germline V gene encodes CDR1 PRHDT and CDR2 FYEKMQ (reference sequence). This CDR3 has 12 residues. V dropped 1 base and J dropped 6 bases, with 4 bases sitting between them. Here the CDR3 DNA reads TGTGCCAGCAGCTTAGAGGGTCAGCCCCAGCATTTT. It translates to CASSLEGQPQHF.

The V call is TRBV4-1, the J call TRBJ2-2; no firm D call. The CDR3 covers 19 residues. Germline lookup yields CDR1 MGHRA and CDR2 YSYEKL. The V end was cut by 2 bases, the J end by 0 bases, with 19 bases between. The CDR3 loop reads CASSQPPQGLSSNTGELFF. The CDR3 DNA is TGCGCCAGCAGCCAACCCCCACAAGGCTTATCCTCGAACACCGGGGAGCTGTTTTTT.

The sample holds one count of this clone. The chain links TRBV4-3 to TRBJ2-7; 9 nucleotides line up with TRBD1. The length of the CDR3 is 15 residues. CDR1 and CDR2 (germline): LGHNA, YSLEER. V was clipped by 0 bases and J by 4 bases; unmatched bases: 4. CDR3 coding DNA: TGCGCCAGCAGCCAAGAGCCGGGACAGGGTTACGAGCAGTACTTC. Translated, it gives CASSQEPGQGYEQYF.

This sequence joins TRBV15 and TRBJ2-2; D is uncertain. This CDR3 has 14 amino acids. CDR1 and CDR2 from the germline V gene are LNHNV and YYDKDF (reference sequence). The germline V and J ends were trimmed by 8 bases and 0 bases, with 10 bases remaining between them. The CDR3 here is CATQVSTNTGELFF. The CDR3 nucleotides read TGTGCCACCCAGGTATCCACGAACACCGGGGAGCTGTTTTTT. The variable domain in full, completed from reference TRBV15 and TRBJ2-2, reads DAMVIQNPRYQVTQFGKPVTLSCSQTLNHNVMYWYQQKSSQAPKLLFHYYDKDFNNEADTPDNFQSRRPNTSFCFLDIRSPGLGDTAMYLCATQVSTNTGELFFGEGSRLTVL.

This chain uses TRBV5-1 with TRBJ1-3; D possibly corresponds to TRBD1 (6 bases). This CDR3 is 16 amino acids long. The germline CDR1 and CDR2 sequences are SGHRS and YFSETQ. The V gene lost 0 bases and the J gene lost 7 bases, with 17 bases spanning the gap. The CDR3 region has the DNA TGCGCCAGCAGCTTGGATCCGGGACAAGGGCAGAACACCATATATTTT. Protein: CASSLDPGQGQNTIYF.

J is TRBJ2-7 and V is TRBV7-9; 9 bases are a match to TRBD2. Germline lookup yields CDR1 SEHNR and CDR2 FQNEAQ (reference sequence). The CDR3 spans 16 residues. Germline trimming cut 5 bases from V and 5 bases from J; bases unmatched to any gene: 13. The CDR3 nucleotides are TGTGCCAGCAGCCACGAAGGACTAGCGCAAGGAGACGAGCAGTACTTC. As protein: CASSHEGLAQGDEQYF.

The chain uses TRBV5-6 and TRBJ2-7; possibly TRBD1 or TRBD2 for D (5 bases each). CDR3 length: 14 amino acids. V shed 2 bases and J shed 6 bases, with 15 bases lying between them. Per the germline V gene, CDR1 is SGHDT and CDR2 is YYEEEE. The CDR3 region has the DNA TGTGCCAGCAGCTTTTGGGGGTCCTCCGCCGAGCAGTACTTC. It specifies CASSFWGSSAEQYF. Full variable domain (rest looked up from reference TRBV5-6 and TRBJ2-7): DAGVTQSPTHLIKTRGQQVTLRCSPKSGHDTVSWYQQALGQGPQFIFQYYEEEERQRGNFPDRFSGHQFPNYSSELNVNALLLGDSALYLCASSFWGSSAEQYFGPGTRLTVT.

Comments on this clone: Within the sample, other DNA sequences also encode this same CDR3. The V gene is TRBV27, the J gene TRBJ2-5; 9 positions match TRBD1. The CDR3 spans 14 residues. Germline assignment: CDR1 MNHEY and CDR2 SMNVEV (reference sequence). J lost 3 bases, V lost 4 bases, and 3 bases had no gene match. Written as DNA, the CDR3 is TGTGCCAGCAGTTCACGGACAGGGGAAGAGACCCAGTACTTC. This sequence encodes CASSSRTGEETQYF.

The J gene is TRBJ2-1, the V gene TRBV7-2; 11 bases align to TRBD2. The germline gives CDR1 SGHTA, CDR2 FQGNSA. V lost 4 bases to trimming and J lost 2 bases; unmatched junction nucleotides: 4. This CDR3 contains 16 residues. The CDR3 DNA reads TGTGCCAGCAGCTCCCTAGCGGGAGGAACCTACAATGAGCAGTTCTTC. Translated: CASSSLAGGTYNEQFF.

Comments on this clone: Other nucleotide sequences in the sample specify the same CDR3. The chain uses TRBV7-3 and TRBJ2-1; TRBD2 aligns across 11 bases. The CDR3 runs 16 residues. The V gene end was trimmed by 5 bases and the J gene end by 4 bases; junction bases not matched to a gene: 7. Germline lookup yields CDR1 SGHTA and CDR2 FQGTGA. CDR3 nucleotides: TGTGCCAGCAGCGCGTTAGCGGGGGGGCTTTACAATGAGCAGTTCTTC. Translating it yields CASSALAGGLYNEQFF. Drawing the rest from reference TRBV7-3 and TRBJ2-1, the complete variable domain is GAGVSQTPSNKVTEKGKYVELRCDPISGHTALYWYRQSLGQGPEFLIYFQGTGAADDSGLPNDRFFAVRPEGSVSTLKIQRTERGDSAVYLCASSALAGGLYNEQFFGPGTRLTVL.

V and J are TRBV27 and TRBJ2-1, with TRBD2 matching 15 bases. CDR1 is MNHEY and CDR2 is SMNVEV in the germline V gene (reference sequence). There are 16 residues in the CDR3. Trimming at V came to 4 bases and at J to 7 bases, leaving 5 bases not matched to a gene. The CDR3 DNA follows: TGTGCCAGCAGTTCCGGACTAGCGGGAGGGCTAAATGAGCAGTTCTTC. Protein sequence: CASSSGLAGGLNEQFF.

The chain has TRBV7-6 and TRBJ2-3, with 8 bases aligning to TRBD2. The CDR3 has 15 amino acids. CDR1 and CDR2 (germline): SGHVS, FNYEAQ. Unmatched junction bases numbered 7, after V lost 3 bases and J lost 5 bases. The CDR3 loop reads CASSFPAGVLDTQYF. The CDR3 DNA reads TGTGCCAGCAGCTTCCCAGCGGGAGTTTTAGATACGCAGTATTTT.

V usage is TRBV30 and J usage is TRBJ1-2; 7 bases match TRBD1. J was trimmed by 6 bases and V by 4 bases; bases with no gene match: 14. CDR1 is GTSNPN and CDR2 is SVGIG in the germline V gene (reference sequence). This CDR3 contains 15 residues. The CDR3 DNA is TGTGCCTGGATCATTTCCCCGGGACAGAGGGATGGCTACACCTTC. Protein sequence: CAWIISPGQRDGYTF.